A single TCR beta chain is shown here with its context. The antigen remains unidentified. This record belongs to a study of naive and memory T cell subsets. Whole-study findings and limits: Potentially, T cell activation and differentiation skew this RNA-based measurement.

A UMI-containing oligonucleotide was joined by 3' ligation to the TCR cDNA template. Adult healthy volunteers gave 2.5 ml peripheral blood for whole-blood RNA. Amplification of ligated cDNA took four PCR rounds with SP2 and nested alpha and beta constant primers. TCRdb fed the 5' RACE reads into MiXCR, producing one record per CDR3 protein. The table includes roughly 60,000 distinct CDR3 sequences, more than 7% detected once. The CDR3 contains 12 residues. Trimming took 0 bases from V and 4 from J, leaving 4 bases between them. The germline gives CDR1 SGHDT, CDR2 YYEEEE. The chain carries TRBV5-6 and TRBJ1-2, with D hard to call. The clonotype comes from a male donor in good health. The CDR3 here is CASSLEGYGYTF. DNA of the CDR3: TGTGCCAGCAGCTTGGAAGGCTATGGCTACACCTTC.